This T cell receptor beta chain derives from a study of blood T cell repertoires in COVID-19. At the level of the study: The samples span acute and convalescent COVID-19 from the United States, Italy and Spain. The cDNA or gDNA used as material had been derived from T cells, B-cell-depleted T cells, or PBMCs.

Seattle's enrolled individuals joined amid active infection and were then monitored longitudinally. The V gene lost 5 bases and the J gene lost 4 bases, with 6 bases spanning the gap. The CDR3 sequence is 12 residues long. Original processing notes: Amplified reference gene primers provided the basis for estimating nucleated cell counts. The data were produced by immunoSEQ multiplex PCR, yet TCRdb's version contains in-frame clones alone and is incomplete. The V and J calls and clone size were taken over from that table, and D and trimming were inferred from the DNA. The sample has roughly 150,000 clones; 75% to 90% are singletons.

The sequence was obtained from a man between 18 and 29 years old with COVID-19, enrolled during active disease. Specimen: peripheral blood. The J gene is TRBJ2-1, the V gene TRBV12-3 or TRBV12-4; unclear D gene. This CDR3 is CASSPRYNEQFF. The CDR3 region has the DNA TGTGCCAGCAGTCCTAGGTACAATGAGCAGTTCTTC.